This T cell receptor beta chain appears in the sequencing data of a study of tumor-infiltrating lymphocytes in oesophageal squamous cell carcinoma. TCRdb re-called the PCR reads with MiXCR, one entry per CDR3 protein. The sample contains about 11,000 distinct CDR3 sequences, under 60% of which appear only once. Regarding this clonotype: At one end the junction does not follow the germline gene, possibly because of a read error.

This CDR3 is 17 amino acids long. CDR1 is SGHVS and CDR2 is FNYEAQ in the germline V gene. The chain joins TRBV7-6 to TRBJ2-1, with D possibly matching TRBD1 (6 bases). The DNA end favors TRBJ2-7, so the J call may be wrong. Sequencing input: esophageal tumor tissue. The receptor's source is a female donor with esophageal squamous cell carcinoma. The CDR3 bases are TGTGCTAGCAGCCCGCTCCCCGACAGGTCAGTACCCAATGAGCAGTACTTC. Translation: CASSPLPDRSVPNEQYF.